This T cell receptor (beta chain) emerged from a study of brain T cells in children with intractable seizures. Overall study findings and caveats: Absence of clones before surgery may stem from lower sequencing depth. Only CDR3 sequence similarity suggested viral specificity, without known HCMV serostatus.

This clone was seen once. Its antigen is not known. The germline V gene has CDR1 GTSNPN and CDR2 SVGIG (reference sequence). V dropped 0 bases and J dropped 2 bases, with 11 bases sitting between them. This CDR3 comprises 14 residues. Measured with immunoSEQ multiplex PCR; TCRdb has only the in-frame clones, and not every one. The data hold approximately 330,000 clones, with nearly 95% observed a single time. The time point: blood from clinic visit 5 months post-surgery; TSC patient then seizure free. At least one anti-epileptic drug was given before surgery. The V call is TRBV30, the J call TRBJ2-7, with unresolved D. Here the sequenced sample was peripheral blood, taken about 5 months after surgery. The TCR sequence derives from a boy in the first two years of life with tuberous sclerosis and intractable seizures. CDR3 in amino acids: CAWSVLGTTYEQYF. The CDR3 nucleotides are TGTGCCTGGAGTGTACTTGGCACCACCTACGAGCAGTACTTC.